The 12 T cell receptor beta chains in this list originate from one sample, sequenced in a study of OX40 agonist ivuxolimab in advanced cancers. Libraries were prepared by immunoSEQ multiplex PCR; TCRdb keeps only in-frame clonotypes and omits some of them. The sample carries some 19,000 clones, approximately 87% recorded once. The starting material was CD4+ or CD8+ T cells sorted from blood, obtained in a trial of the OX40 agonist ivuxolimab. Receptors originate from an adult with an advanced solid tumor such as melanoma, head and neck, liver or kidney cancer.

The chain employs TRBV9 and TRBJ1-3; possibly TRBD1 for D (5 bases). This CDR3 comprises 16 residues. The V gene lost 0 bases and the J gene lost 0 bases, with 10 bases spanning the gap. CDR1 and CDR2 (germline): SGDLS, YYNGEE. CDR3 region: CASSVATGASGNTIYF. The CDR3 coding sequence is TGTGCCAGCAGCGTAGCTACAGGTGCCTCTGGAAACACCATATATTTT.

By frequency in the sample, this clone is medium-sized. V gene TRBV6-1 combines with J gene TRBJ2-7; D might be TRBD2 (6 bases). Germline CDR1 and CDR2: MNHNS and SASEGT. This CDR3 contains 14 residues. Trimming removed 1 base at V and 1 base at J, with 8 bases between. The chain's CDR3 is CASSEEGTSYEQYF. DNA for the CDR3: TGTGCCAGCAGTGAAGAAGGGACTTCCTACGAGCAGTACTTC.

The chain carries TRBV29-1 and TRBJ2-5; perhaps TRBD2 as D (7 bases). The CDR3 is 15 amino acids. In germline, CDR1 is SQVTM, CDR2 ANQGSEA. V lost 6 bases to trimming and J lost 4 bases, with 21 bases between them. CDR3 sequence: CSVGGGASTGETQYF. CDR3 nucleotides: TGCAGCGTAGGTGGGGGGGCCTCAACGGGAGAGACCCAGTACTTC.

The rearrangement joins TRBV4-1 to TRBJ1-5; D is possibly TRBD1 (6 bases). The V end lost 0 bases, the J end lost 5 bases, and 11 bases lay between the germline ends. This CDR3 region has 15 residues. Germline V CDR1 and CDR2: MGHRA, YSYEKL. CDR3 amino acids: CASSQDPQGYQPQHF. The CDR3, as DNA: TGCGCCAGCAGCCAAGATCCACAGGGTTATCAGCCCCAGCATTTT.

This clone is judged medium-sized. This chain uses TRBV10-3 with TRBJ2-6, with TRBD1 matching 7 bases. Per germline, CDR1 ENHRY and CDR2 SYGVKD. The CDR3 is 17 amino acids. The V and J ends lost 4 bases and 2 bases, in that order; junction bases with no gene match: 8. The CDR3 sequence is CAISGDRVMAGANVLTF. The CDR3 DNA is TGTGCCATCAGTGGTGACAGGGTTATGGCTGGGGCCAACGTCCTGACTTTC.

This clone is a singleton in its sample. V gene TRBV30 combines with J gene TRBJ1-5; D is undetermined. The germline V and J ends were trimmed by 4 bases and 0 bases, with 7 bases remaining between them. The CDR3 runs to 13 residues. Germline loops: CDR1 GTSNPN, CDR2 SVGIG (reference sequence). The CDR3 loop is CAWTGNSNQPQHF. The CDR3 DNA reads TGTGCCTGGACAGGTAATAGCAATCAGCCCCAGCATTTT.

V usage is TRBV2 and J usage is TRBJ2-7, with no clear D. The CDR3 spans 13 residues. Germline CDR1 SNHLY, CDR2 FYNNEI. Deletions cut 7 bases from V and 0 bases from J, with 10 bases between. In DNA form, the CDR3 reads TGTGCCAGCAAGATCACAGCCTCCTACGAGCAGTACTTC. Its translation is CASKITASYEQYF.

To note about this clone: The junction and the germline gene differ at one end; a read error may be behind it. The chain recombines TRBV11-2 with TRBJ2-4, with D perhaps TRBD2 (5 bases). The V gene's germline CDR1 is SGHAT and CDR2 FQNNGV. The CDR3 is 13 amino acids. This CDR3 reads CASSQIQLLDLDF. For the CDR3, the DNA is TGTGCCAGCAGCCAAATCCAGTTACTAGACTTGGACTTC.

By its share, this clone is medium-sized. The chain recombines TRBV6-6 with TRBJ2-7; TRBD1 aligns across 9 bases. J lost 1 base, V lost 6 bases, and 7 bases had no gene match. The length of the CDR3 is 15 residues. Germline V CDR1 and CDR2: MNHNY, SVGAGI (reference sequence). The CDR3 sequence is CASSSPGQGSYEQYF. The CDR3 DNA reads as TGTGCCAGCAGCTCACCGGGACAGGGTTCCTACGAGCAGTACTTC.

This clone was seen a handful of times. The rearrangement links TRBV5-1 to TRBJ2-7; 11 bases fit TRBD2. CDR3 length: 18 amino acids. The V segment lost 0 bases and the J segment 4 bases; nucleotides outside the gene matches: 12. The germline V gene has CDR1 SGHRS and CDR2 YFSETQ. CDR3 nucleotides: TGCGCCAGCAGCTTGGGGCTAGCGGGGGGTTCATCCGATTACGAGCAGTACTTC. It specifies CASSLGLAGGSSDYEQYF.

The chain joins TRBV11-1 to TRBJ2-2, with 7 bases lining up with TRBD2. With V trimmed by 8 bases and J by 4 bases, 7 bases remained unmatched. Germline-derived CDR1 and CDR2 are SGHAT and FQDESV (reference sequence). The CDR3 is 14 residues long. The CDR3 sequence is CASLEAGTTGELFF. CDR3 DNA sequence: TGTGCCAGCCTCGAAGCGGGGACCACCGGGGAGCTGTTTTTT.

This clone was recorded only once. The chain recombines TRBV18 with TRBJ2-3; D is unresolved. With 0 bases removed from V and 0 bases from J, the gap between germline ends came to 13 bases. The CDR3 length is 17 residues. Germline CDR1 KGHSH, CDR2 LQKENI. CDR3 amino acids: CASSPPLGPASTDTQYF. The CDR3 bases are TGTGCCAGCTCACCACCCCTAGGCCCAGCTAGCACAGATACGCAGTATTTT.